These 6 T cell receptor beta chains were all obtained from the same sample, sequenced in a study of T-cell reconstitution after alpha-beta-depleted transplantation in children. Unique molecular identifiers were built into the TCRbeta library. TCRdb re-analysed the PCR reads in MiXCR, keeping a single row per CDR3 protein. This sample has about 110,000 distinct CDR3 sequences, with about a tenth found just once. This specimen was PBMCs from the stem cell graft donor, taken from the stem cell graft. Receptor source: a human donor who donated a stem cell graft to a child with acute lymphoblastic leukemia.

The chain has TRBV20-1 and TRBJ2-1; D is unclear. V lost 6 bases to trimming and J lost 0 bases, with 12 bases between them. Germline V CDR1 and CDR2: DFQATT, SNEGSKA (reference sequence). This CDR3 is 14 amino acids long. CDR3 DNA sequence: TGCAGTGCCGACTTAGGAAGCTCCTACAATGAGCAGTTCTTC. Its protein is CSADLGSSYNEQFF.

This clonotype was counted many times. The chain joins TRBV20-1 to TRBJ2-5; D may be TRBD1 (7 bases). The germline CDR1 and CDR2 sequences are DFQATT and SNEGSKA (reference sequence). The CDR3 consists of 14 residues. The V end was cut by 7 bases, the J end by 5 bases, with 20 bases between. The CDR3 protein is CSGAGQTNWETQYF. In DNA, the CDR3 is TGCAGTGGGGCGGGACAGACGAACTGGGAGACCCAGTACTTC.

The J gene is TRBJ2-1, the V gene TRBV3-1; the match to TRBD1 covers 9 bases. The CDR3 is made up of 15 amino acids. Germline V lookup: CDR1 LGHDT, CDR2 YNNKEL (reference sequence). J gave up 9 bases and V 5 bases, and 11 bases lay outside the gene matches. Written as DNA, the CDR3 is TGTGCCAGCAGCATTGGGACAGGGTGCGTGGGTGAGCAGTTCTTC. Its translation is CASSIGTGCVGEQFF.

This clonotype appeared many times. The chain has TRBV27 and TRBJ1-5; a weak D match, TRBD1 (6 bases). Germline CDR1 reads MNHEY; CDR2 reads SMNVEV (reference sequence). V gave up 6 bases and J gave up 1 base, with 16 bases separating them. This CDR3 has 16 residues. The CDR3 is CASSNGQTRSNQPQHF. DNA of the CDR3: TGTGCCAGCAGCAACGGACAGACCAGGAGCAATCAGCCCCAGCATTTT.

This clonotype was picked up many times. The chain uses TRBV19 and TRBJ1-5, with 7 bases aligning to TRBD1. The CDR3 runs to 17 residues. The V gene's germline CDR1 is LNHDA and CDR2 SQIVND (reference sequence). V lost 5 bases, J lost 1 base, and 11 bases stayed unmatched. CDR3 in amino acids: CASSSWDSGDSNQPQHF. In nucleotides, the CDR3 is TGTGCCAGTAGTTCTTGGGACAGTGGGGACAGCAATCAGCCCCAGCATTTT.

The table lists this clonotype with many counts. V is TRBV27 and J is TRBJ2-5; perhaps TRBD1 as D (5 bases). V dropped 8 bases and J dropped 5 bases, with 12 bases sitting between them. The CDR3 contains 12 residues. The germline V gene has CDR1 MNHEY and CDR2 SMNVEV (reference sequence). CDR3 region: CASGAGRETQYF. The CDR3 nucleotides read TGTGCCAGCGGGGCCGGTCGGGAGACCCAGTACTTC.